This is a list of T cell receptor beta chains from one sample in a study of T-cell memory formation after mild COVID-19. TCRdb reanalysed the 5' RACE reads using MiXCR and keeps one entry per CDR3 protein. The data show approximately 350,000 distinct CDR3 sequences, approximately 13% seen once. What was sequenced was PBMCs or a T cell subset sorted from them (not recorded which). These receptors all come from a man aged 18 to 30 who had mild COVID-19 (a few samples of this study predate the infection). Cell type and time point are not known. CDR3s include the opening cysteine and the closing phenylalanine or tryptophan. Each record gives: clone size, J gene, V gene, CDR3 length, D gene, CDR3 protein, CDR3 DNA. A D gene is named only where the DNA matches it firmly. The listing skips clone size in some rows; elsewhere it reads once, few, many or a size class.

few,TRBJ2-5,TRBV6-6,16,TRBD2,CASSYRPGTSQETQYF,TGTGCCAGCAGTTACCGTCCCGGGACTAGTCAAGAGACCCAGTACTTC
few,TRBJ2-1,TRBV6-5,10,.,CASGGIIQFF,TGTGCCAGCGGGGGGATAATTCAGTTCTTC
few,TRBJ2-2,TRBV2,15,TRBD1,CASVTGALNTGELFF,TGTGCCAGCGTAACAGGGGCACTGAACACCGGGGAGCTGTTTTTT
.,TRBJ1-1,TRBV5-4,15,TRBD1,CASSKDRVQNTEAFF,TGTGCCAGCAGCAAGGACAGGGTGCAGAACACTGAAGCTTTCTTT
.,TRBJ2-5,TRBV7-2,16,TRBD2,CASSPWTSGGSETQYF,TGTGCCAGCAGCCCCTGGACTAGCGGGGGATCGGAGACCCAGTACTTC
few,TRBJ1-5,TRBV10-3,13,.,CAISDSGNQPQHF,TGTGCCATCAGTGACTCAGGGAATCAGCCCCAGCATTTT
few,TRBJ2-5,TRBV11-1,13,TRBD2,CASGEGTQETQYF,TGTGCCAGCGGGGAGGGTACACAAGAGACCCAGTACTTC
few,TRBJ1-1,TRBV19,14,.,CASSNVGRGTEAFF,TGTGCCAGTAGTAATGTCGGAAGGGGCACTGAAGCTTTCTTT
.,TRBJ1-6,TRBV6-2/TRBV6-3,14,.,CASSYRDGDSPLHF,TGTGCCAGCAGTTACAGGGACGGAGATTCACCCCTCCACTTT
.,TRBJ2-3,TRBV7-2,12,.,CASSWSTDTQYF,TGTGCCAGCAGCTGGTCAACAGATACGCAGTATTTT
few,TRBJ2-5,TRBV20-1,12,TRBD2,CSATRGGRTQYF,TGCAGTGCGACCCGGGGGGGGAGGACCCAGTACTTC
many,TRBJ1-2,TRBV6-2/TRBV6-3,12,.,CASSYPGDGYTF,TGTGCCAGCAGTTATCCCGGGGATGGCTACACCTTC
.,TRBJ2-5,TRBV5-1,14,.,CASSQRRPQETQYF,TGCGCCAGCAGCCAAAGACGGCCCCAAGAGACCCAGTACTTC
.,TRBJ1-6,TRBV28,16,TRBD1,CASSLPGQGHNSPLHF,TGTGCCAGCAGTCTCCCGGGACAGGGCCATAATTCACCCCTCCACTTT
.,TRBJ2-5,TRBV7-6,12,TRBD1,CASSKQGETQYF,TGTGCCAGCAGCAAACAGGGGGAGACCCAGTACTTC
few,TRBJ2-7,TRBV5-1,16,.,CASSFRQASGFNEQYF,TGCGCCAGCAGCTTTAGACAGGCCTCGGGGTTTAACGAGCAGTACTTC
.,TRBJ2-4,TRBV4-1,18,.,CASSQEWRQSLAKNIQYF,TGCGCCAGCAGCCAAGAGTGGAGACAGTCCTTAGCCAAAAACATTCAGTACTTC
many,TRBJ1-1,TRBV5-1,15,TRBD1,CASSFGQGMNTEAFF,TGCGCCAGCAGCTTCGGACAGGGCATGAACACTGAAGCTTTCTTT
.,TRBJ2-7,TRBV5-6,17,TRBD1,CASSPFRTGDFAYEQYF,TGTGCCAGCAGCCCTTTTCGGACAGGAGATTTTGCCTACGAGCAGTACTTC
.,TRBJ2-3,TRBV12-3/TRBV12-4,17,TRBD2,CASSFTSSGGQRDTQYF,TGTGCCAGCAGTTTCACGTCTAGCGGGGGCCAGCGGGATACGCAGTATTTT
.,TRBJ2-5,TRBV14,17,TRBD2,CASSQDSASGVGETQYF,TGTGCCAGCAGCCAAGATTCGGCTAGCGGGGTCGGGGAGACCCAGTACTTC
.,TRBJ1-4,TRBV20-1,15,.,CSALASGTPNEKLFF,TGCAGTGCTTTAGCCTCCGGGACCCCAAATGAAAAACTGTTTTTT
few,TRBJ1-6,TRBV6-5,15,TRBD1,CASSYYPGGTSPLHF,TGTGCCAGCAGTTACTACCCAGGGGGGACTTCACCCCTCCACTTT
.,TRBJ2-3,TRBV25-1,17,TRBD2,CASSEWSREGVADTQYF,TGTGCCAGCAGTGAATGGTCACGGGAGGGAGTCGCAGATACGCAGTATTTT
.,TRBJ1-1,TRBV6-6,13,.,CASSIPMNTEAFF,TGTGCCAGCAGTATACCTATGAACACTGAAGCTTTCTTT
.,TRBJ1-1,TRBV12-3/TRBV12-4,13,.,CASTQTHGTEAFF,TGTGCCAGCACGCAAACCCACGGCACTGAAGCTTTCTTT
.,TRBJ2-7,TRBV15,14,.,CATSRVSSGAEQYF,TGTGCCACCAGCAGAGTTTCGTCGGGGGCCGAGCAGTACTTC
.,TRBJ2-7,TRBV7-2,13,TRBD1,CASSFQGADEQYF,TGTGCCAGCAGCTTTCAGGGGGCGGACGAGCAGTACTTC
many,TRBJ2-1,TRBV5-1,13,TRBD2,CASSLASGNEQFF,TGCGCCAGCAGCTTGGCTAGCGGGAATGAGCAGTTCTTC
.,TRBJ1-2,TRBV7-9,13,.,CASSSDGGFGYTF,TGTGCCAGCAGCTCCGATGGGGGATTCGGCTACACCTTC
few,TRBJ2-7,TRBV6-2/TRBV6-3,16,.,CASSYSSGPPTFEQYF,TGTGCCAGCAGTTACAGTAGCGGCCCTCCTACGTTCGAGCAGTACTTC
.,TRBJ1-5,TRBV5-1,15,.,CASSLSPGENQPQHF,TGCGCCAGCAGCTTGTCACCTGGGGAGAATCAGCCCCAGCATTTT
.,TRBJ2-3,TRBV6-5,16,TRBD1,CASTDQGAFPTDTQYF,TGTGCCAGCACGGACCAGGGGGCATTTCCGACAGATACGCAGTATTTT
.,TRBJ2-1,TRBV27,15,TRBD2,CASIHVGGGYNEQFF,TGTGCCAGCATCCACGTTGGCGGGGGGTACAATGAGCAGTTCTTC
.,TRBJ1-5,TRBV20-1,14,.,CSASRDGRNQPQHF,TGCAGTGCTAGCCGGGACGGCCGCAATCAGCCCCAGCATTTT